What follows are 30 T cell receptor beta chains derived from one specimen sequenced in a study of blood T cell repertoires in COVID-19. TCRdb keeps only in-frame clones here, not all; method: immunoSEQ multiplex PCR. The data show about 310,000 clones, around 89% seen once. Sequences were obtained from peripheral blood. The receptors were sampled from a woman aged 40 to 49 with COVID-19, enrolled during active disease.

The CDR3 sequence: CASSPTYEQYF. In DNA form, the CDR3 reads TGTGCCAGCAGTCCTACCTACGAGCAGTACTTC. This chain uses TRBV7-9 with TRBJ2-7; no clear D gene. Trimming stripped 6 bases from V and 2 bases from J, with 5 bases between. Germline CDR1 is SEHNR and CDR2 is FQNEAQ (reference sequence). The CDR3 runs to 11 residues.

This chain uses TRBV25-1 with TRBJ2-6; D not certain. Germline CDR1 and CDR2: MGHDK and SYGVNS. The germline V and J ends were trimmed by 0 bases and 1 base, with 13 bases remaining between them. The CDR3 runs 18 residues. CDR3 coding DNA: TGTGCCAGCAGTGAATATGAGGTCGCGAAATCTGGGGCCAACGTCCTGACTTTC. Its protein is CASSEYEVAKSGANVLTF.

CDR3: CASSSHIGMGYGYTF. As DNA, the CDR3 is TGTGCCAGCAGCTCCCACATCGGGATGGGCTATGGCTACACCTTC. The V and J genes are TRBV7-9 and TRBJ1-2, with no clear D. Germline values: CDR1 SEHNR, CDR2 FQNEAQ (reference sequence). CDR3 length equals 15 residues. Trimming removed 4 bases from V and 4 bases from J, with 16 bases in between. Full variable domain (rest looked up from reference TRBV7-9 and TRBJ1-2): DTGVSQNPRHKITKRGQNVTFRCDPISEHNRLYWYRQTLGQGPEFLTYFQNEAQLEKSRLLSDRFSAERPKGSFSTLEIQRTEQGDSAMYLCASSSHIGMGYGYTFGSGTRLTVV.

This clone appeared a single time. The V gene is TRBV19, the J gene TRBJ1-5; D gene ambiguous. Germline CDR1 LNHDA, CDR2 SQIVND (reference sequence). V dropped 3 bases and J dropped 0 bases, with 9 bases sitting between them. The CDR3 is 15 residues long. CDR3 protein: CASSIGAISNQPQHF. The CDR3 region has the DNA TGTGCCAGTAGTATTGGAGCAATTAGCAATCAGCCCCAGCATTTT.

The CDR3 DNA reads TGCGCCAGCAGCTTGAACAGCCGTACCTACGAGCAGTACTTC. Encoded protein: CASSLNSRTYEQYF. The chain couples TRBV5-1 to TRBJ2-7; D unclear. This CDR3 is 14 amino acids long. The germline V and J ends were trimmed by 1 base and 2 bases, with 10 bases remaining between them. From germline, CDR1 is SGHRS and CDR2 YFSETQ.

The V call is TRBV30, the J call TRBJ2-5; D is perhaps TRBD1 (5 bases). The CDR3 has 15 amino acids. Germline values: CDR1 GTSNPN, CDR2 SVGIG (reference sequence). V was cut by 1 base and J by 1 base, with 13 bases left in between. The CDR3 sequence: CAWSERQGPQETQYF. The CDR3 coding sequence is TGTGCCTGGAGTGAACGCCAGGGTCCCCAAGAGACCCAGTACTTC. Full variable domain (outside the CDR3, taken from reference TRBV30 and TRBJ2-5): SQTIHQWPATLVQPVGSPLSLECTVEGTSNPNLYWYRQAAGRGLQLLFYSVGIGQISSEVPQNLSASRPQDRQFILSSKKLLLSDSGFYLCAWSERQGPQETQYFGPGTRLLVL.

The V and J genes are TRBV7-6 and TRBJ2-1, with TRBD1 identical over 11 bases. The CDR3 loop spans 18 amino acids. The germline V gene encodes CDR1 SGHVS and CDR2 FNYEAQ. Trimming took 1 base from V and 2 from J; bases not matched to a gene: 7. The CDR3 DNA follows: TGTGCCAGCAGCTTAGAAGGACAGGGGGCCTCCGCCTACAATGAGCAGTTCTTC. This gives the protein CASSLEGQGASAYNEQFF.

The chain carries TRBV28 and TRBJ2-1, with TRBD2 matching 7 bases. Trimming took 5 bases from V and 0 from J; bases not matched to a gene: 10. Per germline, CDR1 MDHEN and CDR2 SYDVKM. CDR3 length: 17 amino acids. The CDR3 region is CASSPGHGRSSYNEQFF. DNA for the CDR3: TGTGCCAGCAGTCCCGGACACGGGAGGAGCTCCTACAATGAGCAGTTCTTC.

The gene calls are TRBV7-6 and TRBJ1-2, with D possibly being TRBD1 (5 bases). The germline V and J ends were trimmed by 1 base and 7 bases, with 7 bases remaining between them. CDR3 size: 12 residues. Germline values: CDR1 SGHVS, CDR2 FNYEAQ. The chain's CDR3 is CASSLGRGGYTF. As DNA, the CDR3 is TGTGCCAGCAGCTTAGGGAGGGGTGGCTACACCTTC.

Here the CDR3 DNA reads TGCGCCAGCAGCCCCAACTCAAATCAGCCCCAGCATTTT. Residues: CASSPNSNQPQHF. The gene calls are TRBV5-1 and TRBJ1-5; D gene uncertain. Trimming stripped 4 bases from V and 4 bases from J, with 9 bases between. The CDR3 runs to 13 residues. CDR1 and CDR2 (germline): SGHRS, YFSETQ. Drawing the rest from reference TRBV5-1 and TRBJ1-5, the complete variable domain is KAGVTQTPRYLIKTRGQQVTLSCSPISGHRSVSWYQQTPGQGLQFLFEYFSETQRNKGNFPGRFSGRQFSNSRSEMNVSTLELGDSALYLCASSPNSNQPQHFGDGTRLSIL.

The chain combines TRBV4-3 with TRBJ2-1; 8 bases match TRBD1. The germline V gene encodes CDR1 LGHNA and CDR2 YSLEER. V was clipped by 4 bases and J by 3 bases; unmatched bases: 5. This CDR3 has 15 residues. CDR3 loop: CASSRGQGFYNEQFF. DNA of the CDR3: TGCGCCAGCAGCCGAGGACAGGGTTTCTACAATGAGCAGTTCTTC.

The rearrangement uses TRBV30 and TRBJ1-4, with 9 nucleotides matching TRBD1. CDR3 length equals 14 residues. V lost 8 bases, J lost 7 bases, and 11 bases stayed unmatched. Per germline, CDR1 GTSNPN and CDR2 SVGIG (reference sequence). CDR3 sequence (DNA): TGTGCCGCCCGGGCGGGACAGGGAATTGAAAAACTGTTTTTT. Its translation is CAARAGQGIEKLFF.

The V call is TRBV18, the J call TRBJ2-4; 9 bases align to TRBD1. This CDR3 comprises 17 residues. The V segment lost 6 bases and the J segment 2 bases; nucleotides outside the gene matches: 11. Germline V gene sequence: CDR1 KGHSH, CDR2 LQKENI. The CDR3 sequence is CASSLRDRDPPKNIQYF. The CDR3 DNA follows: TGTGCCAGCTCTCTCCGGGACAGGGACCCACCCAAAAACATTCAGTACTTC.

This clone appeared once. The chain uses TRBV19 and TRBJ1-3; D remains ambiguous. This CDR3 contains 15 residues. The V end lost 6 bases, the J end lost 0 bases, and 12 bases lay between the germline ends. From germline, CDR1 is LNHDA and CDR2 SQIVND (reference sequence). CDR3 sequence reads: CASRAVEGSGNTIYF. For the CDR3, the DNA is TGTGCCAGTAGAGCTGTGGAGGGCTCTGGAAACACCATATATTTT.

This chain uses TRBV3-1 (or the pseudogene TRBV3-2) with TRBJ1-1; TRBD1 aligns across 7 bases. CDR1 and CDR2 from the germline V gene are LGHDT and YNNKEL (reference sequence). The CDR3 is made up of 13 amino acids. V was pared by 1 base and J by 11 bases, with 7 bases of the junction left unmatched. In DNA, the CDR3 is TGTGCCAGCAGCCAAGGACACAGGGGTGGCGCTTTCTTT. Amino acid sequence: CASSQGHRGGAFF.

CDR3 bases: TGTGCCAGCAGCCAACGGGACAGTCCCTCCTACGAGCAGTACTTC. This gives the protein CASSQRDSPSYEQYF. This chain connects TRBV14 to TRBJ2-7, with TRBD1 matching 7 bases. Germline lookup yields CDR1 SGHDN and CDR2 FVKESK. CDR3 size: 15 residues. V lost 2 bases to trimming and J lost 0 bases; unmatched junction nucleotides: 4. The entire variable domain, with the rest obtained from reference TRBV14 and TRBJ2-7, is as follows: EAGVTQFPSHSVIEKGQTVTLRCDPISGHDNLYWYRRVMGKEIKFLLHFVKESKQDESGMPNNRFLAERTGGTYSTLKVQPAELEDSGVYFCASSQRDSPSYEQYFGPGTRLTVT.

The chain uses TRBV6-4 and TRBJ2-1; 7 positions match TRBD2. Trimming took 0 bases from V and 1 from J; bases not matched to a gene: 6. Germline V gives CDR1 MRHNA, CDR2 SNTAGT. This CDR3 region has 17 residues. Here the CDR3 DNA reads TGTGCCAGCAGTGACTCCGGTGGGGAGGGGTCCTACAATGAGCAGTTCTTC. Translating gives CASSDSGGEGSYNEQFF.

This sequence joins TRBV7-9 and TRBJ1-1, with a tentative D call TRBD1 (5 bases). The V end was cut by 5 bases, the J end by 10 bases, with 26 bases between. The CDR3 spans 16 residues. Germline CDR1 and CDR2: SEHNR and FQNEAQ (reference sequence). The CDR3 coding sequence is TGTGCCAGCAGCCAAAACTCTCTTCGACAGCTGGGGGGAGCTTTCTTT. Translated, it gives CASSQNSLRQLGGAFF.

This clone has just one count. This CDR3 is CASSLEGRLPMSYTF. For the CDR3, the DNA is TGTGCCAGCAGCTTAGAAGGGAGACTTCCGATGAGCTACACCTTC. The chain recombines TRBV7-2 with TRBJ1-2; the D is unclear. Germline lookup yields CDR1 SGHTA and CDR2 FQGNSA. The CDR3 contains 15 residues. Trimming shortened V by 1 base and J by 9 bases, and 18 bases separated the two germline ends.

V usage is TRBV5-1 and J usage is TRBJ2-3; TRBD2 matches 11 bases. The CDR3 loop spans 19 amino acids. Per the germline V gene, CDR1 is SGHRS and CDR2 is YFSETQ. Trimming at V came to 3 bases and at J to 0 bases, leaving 12 bases not matched to a gene. The CDR3 DNA reads as TGCGCCAGCAGCTATGACCCCCTGACTAGCGGGACAAGCACAGATACGCAGTATTTT. This translates into CASSYDPLTSGTSTDTQYF.

This clone was picked up one time. The gene calls are TRBV5-1 and TRBJ2-1; TRBD2 might be the D (6 bases). V lost 6 bases and J 5 bases, leaving 18 bases between the germline ends. In germline, CDR1 is SGHRS, CDR2 YFSETQ. The CDR3 has 15 residues. DNA for the CDR3: TGCGCCAGCACCCCAGGTAGCGGAACCGACAATGAGCAGTTCTTC. Its translation: CASTPGSGTDNEQFF.

This sequence joins TRBV5-5 and TRBJ1-6; 7 nucleotides match TRBD1. The germline V gene has CDR1 SGHKS and CDR2 YYEKEE (reference sequence). The CDR3 has 16 residues. Losses at the gene ends were 0 bases for V and 4 bases for J; bases not matched to a gene: 4. CDR3 sequence: CASSLGGTDYNSPLHF. The DNA for the CDR3 is TGTGCCAGCAGCTTGGGGGGGACAGATTATAATTCACCCCTCCACTTT.

The rearrangement uses TRBV5-1 and TRBJ1-3; D call uncertain. The CDR3 contains 16 residues. Trimming took 3 bases from V and 1 from J, leaving 14 bases between them. Germline loops: CDR1 SGHRS, CDR2 YFSETQ. CDR3 in amino acids: CASSYGVGSSGNTIYF. Here the CDR3 DNA reads TGCGCCAGCAGCTACGGGGTCGGGAGTTCTGGAAACACCATATATTTT.

This sequence joins TRBV27 and TRBJ2-5, with TRBD2 as a possible D gene (6 bases). The germline V and J ends were trimmed by 6 bases and 3 bases, with 11 bases remaining between them. CDR3 size: 13 residues. Germline V gene sequence: CDR1 MNHEY, CDR2 SMNVEV (reference sequence). CDR3 in DNA: TGTGCCAGCAGACTCCGGGGGAAAGAGACCCAGTACTTC. This sequence encodes CASRLRGKETQYF.

J is TRBJ1-4 and V is TRBV19, with 8 positions matching TRBD1. Losses at the gene ends were 7 bases for V and 8 bases for J; bases not matched to a gene: 6. The CDR3 has 13 residues. The germline V gene encodes CDR1 LNHDA and CDR2 SQIVND (reference sequence). For the CDR3, the DNA is TGTGCCAGTACCCGGACAGGGACAGAAAAACTGTTTTTT. This translates into CASTRTGTEKLFF.

The rearrangement joins TRBV7-9 to TRBJ1-5; D remains unclear. The CDR3 runs to 15 residues. Germline V lookup: CDR1 SEHNR, CDR2 FQNEAQ (reference sequence). Trimming left V 5 bases short and J 5 bases short, with 16 bases between. CDR3 sequence reads: CASSPPGGLDQPQHF. DNA of the CDR3: TGTGCCAGCAGCCCCCCGGGAGGGTTGGATCAGCCCCAGCATTTT.

The V gene is TRBV18, the J gene TRBJ2-1; 11 positions agree with TRBD1. Looked up from germline, CDR1 is KGHSH and CDR2 is LQKENI. J was trimmed by 0 bases and V by 6 bases; bases with no gene match: 16. This CDR3 has 20 amino acids. CDR3 nucleotide sequence: TGTGCCAGCTCCCCCCCGGGACAGGGGGGATTTTTAAGCTCCTACAATGAGCAGTTCTTC. Translation: CASSPPGQGGFLSSYNEQFF. The variable domain in full, completed from reference TRBV18 and TRBJ2-1, reads NAGVMQNPRHLVRRRGQEARLRCSPMKGHSHVYWYRQLPEEGLKFMVYLQKENIIDESGMPKERFSAEFPKEGPSILRIQQVVRGDSAAYFCASSPPGQGGFLSSYNEQFFGPGTRLTVL.

V gene TRBV12-1 combines with J gene TRBJ2-2; TRBD1, as called in the table, went unchecked against the DNA. TRBV12-1 is a recognized pseudogene. The CDR3 sequence is 16 residues long. The CDR3 is CASSHWGAPNTGELFF. As DNA, the CDR3 is TGTGCCAGCAGCCACTGGGGCGCCCCGAACACCGGGGAGCTGTTTTTT.

The chain couples TRBV6-5 to TRBJ1-1; D is perhaps TRBD1 (6 bases). Trimming took off 6 bases at V and 8 bases at J, with 16 bases between the two ends. This CDR3 spans 13 amino acids. Per the germline V gene, CDR1 is MNHEY and CDR2 is SVGAGI. This CDR3 is CASRGDNEEEAFF. CDR3 in DNA: TGTGCCAGCAGAGGGGACAATGAGGAGGAAGCTTTCTTT.

The chain recombines TRBV6-5 with TRBJ1-2; possible D gene TRBD1, 6 bases. This CDR3 comprises 15 residues. V was shortened by 0 bases and J by 4 bases, with 12 bases between the two germline ends. Germline lookup yields CDR1 MNHEY and CDR2 SVGAGI. The chain's CDR3 is CASSYSLQGGYGYTF. Written as DNA, the CDR3 is TGTGCCAGCAGTTACTCGTTACAGGGTGGCTATGGCTACACCTTC.